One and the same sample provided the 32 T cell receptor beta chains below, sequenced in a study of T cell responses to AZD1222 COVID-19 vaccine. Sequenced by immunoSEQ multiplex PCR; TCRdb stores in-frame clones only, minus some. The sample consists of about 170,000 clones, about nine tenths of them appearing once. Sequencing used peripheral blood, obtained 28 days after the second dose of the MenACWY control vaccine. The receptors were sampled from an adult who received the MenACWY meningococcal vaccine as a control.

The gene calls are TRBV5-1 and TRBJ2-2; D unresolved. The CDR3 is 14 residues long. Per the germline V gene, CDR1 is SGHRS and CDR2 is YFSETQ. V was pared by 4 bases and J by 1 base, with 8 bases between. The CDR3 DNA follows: TGCGCCAGCAGCCACCAGGAGAACACCGGGGAGCTGTTTTTT. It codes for CASSHQENTGELFF.

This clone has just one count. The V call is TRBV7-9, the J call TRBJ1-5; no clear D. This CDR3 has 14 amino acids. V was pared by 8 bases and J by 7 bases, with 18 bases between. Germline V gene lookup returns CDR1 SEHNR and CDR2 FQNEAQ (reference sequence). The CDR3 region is CASGRSGGNQPQHF. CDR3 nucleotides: TGTGCCAGCGGGCGGTCTGGCGGGAACCAGCCCCAGCATTTT.

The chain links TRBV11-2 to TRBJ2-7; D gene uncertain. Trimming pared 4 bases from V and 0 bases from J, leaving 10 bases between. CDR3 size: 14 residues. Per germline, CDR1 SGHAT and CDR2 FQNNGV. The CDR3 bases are TGTGCCAGCAGCTCGGACCGAAGCTCCTACGAGCAGTACTTC. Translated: CASSSDRSSYEQYF.

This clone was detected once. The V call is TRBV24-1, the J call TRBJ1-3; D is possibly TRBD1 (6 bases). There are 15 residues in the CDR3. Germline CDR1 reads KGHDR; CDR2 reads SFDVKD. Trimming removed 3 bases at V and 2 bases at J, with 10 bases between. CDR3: CATSDPRGPGNTIYF. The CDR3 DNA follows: TGTGCCACCAGTGATCCTCGGGGGCCTGGAAACACCATATATTTT.

The CDR3 DNA follows: TGTGCCAGCAGCCAAAAAAGGGGACGCAGCAATTACGAGCAGTACTTC. Translation: CASSQKRGRSNYEQYF. V usage is TRBV28 and J usage is TRBJ2-7, with D perhaps assigned TRBD1 or TRBD2 (5 bases each). The V and J ends lost 6 bases and 4 bases respectively, with 22 bases between them. The germline gives CDR1 MDHEN, CDR2 SYDVKM. The CDR3 covers 16 residues.

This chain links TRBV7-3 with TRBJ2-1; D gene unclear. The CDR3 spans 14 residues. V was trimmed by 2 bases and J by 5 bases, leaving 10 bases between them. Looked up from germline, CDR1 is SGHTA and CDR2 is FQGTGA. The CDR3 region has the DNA TGTGCCAGCAGCTTATTCCAACACGACAATGAGCAGTTCTTC. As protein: CASSLFQHDNEQFF.

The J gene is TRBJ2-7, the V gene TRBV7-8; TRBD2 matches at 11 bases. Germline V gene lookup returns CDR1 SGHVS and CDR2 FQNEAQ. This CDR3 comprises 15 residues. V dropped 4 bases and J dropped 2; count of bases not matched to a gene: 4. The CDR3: CASSSPGLAAYEQYF. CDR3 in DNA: TGTGCCAGCAGCTCACCGGGACTAGCGGCCTACGAGCAGTACTTC. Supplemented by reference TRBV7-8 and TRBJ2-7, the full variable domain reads GAGVSQSPRYKVAKRGQDVALRCDPISGHVSLFWYQQALGQGPEFLTYFQNEAQLDKSGLPSDRFFAERPEGSVSTLKIQRTQQEDSAVYLCASSSPGLAAYEQYFGPGTRLTVT.

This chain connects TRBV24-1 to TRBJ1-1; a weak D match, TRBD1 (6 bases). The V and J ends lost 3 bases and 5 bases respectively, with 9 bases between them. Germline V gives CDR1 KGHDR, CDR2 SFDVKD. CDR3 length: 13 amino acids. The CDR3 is CATSDRQATEAFF. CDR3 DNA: TGTGCCACCAGTGATAGACAGGCGACTGAAGCTTTCTTT.

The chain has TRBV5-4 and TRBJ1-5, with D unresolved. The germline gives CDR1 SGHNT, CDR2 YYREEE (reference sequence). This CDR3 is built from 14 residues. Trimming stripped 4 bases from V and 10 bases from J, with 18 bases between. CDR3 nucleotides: TGTGCCAGCAGCCCCCTACCGGGGTTCTCACCCCAGCATTTT. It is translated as CASSPLPGFSPQHF.

CDR3 sequence (DNA): TGTGCCAGCAGTTACGGGGACTACTACGCCTACGAGCAGTACTTC. This sequence encodes CASSYGDYYAYEQYF. The V gene is TRBV6-5, the J gene TRBJ2-7; 7 nucleotides agree with TRBD2. The CDR3 consists of 15 residues. The J segment lost 2 bases and the V segment lost 2 bases, leaving 6 bases of the junction unmatched. Germline assignment: CDR1 MNHEY and CDR2 SVGAGI.

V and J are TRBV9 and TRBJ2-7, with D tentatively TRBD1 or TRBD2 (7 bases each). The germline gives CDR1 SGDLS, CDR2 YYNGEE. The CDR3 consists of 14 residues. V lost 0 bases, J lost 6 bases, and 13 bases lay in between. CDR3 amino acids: CASSVAGGGSEQYF. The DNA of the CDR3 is TGTGCCAGCAGCGTAGCAGGGGGAGGGAGCGAGCAGTACTTC.

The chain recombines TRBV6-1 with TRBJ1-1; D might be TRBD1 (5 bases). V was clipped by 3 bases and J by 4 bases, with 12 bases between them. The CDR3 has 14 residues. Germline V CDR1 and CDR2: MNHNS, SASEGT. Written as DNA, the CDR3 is TGTGCCAGCAGTGAGCCGGGACGGATCACTGAAGCTTTCTTT. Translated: CASSEPGRITEAFF.

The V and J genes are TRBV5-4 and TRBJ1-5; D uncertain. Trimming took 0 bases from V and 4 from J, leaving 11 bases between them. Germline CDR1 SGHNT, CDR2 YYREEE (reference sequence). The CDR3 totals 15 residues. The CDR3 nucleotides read TGTGCCAGCAGCTTGGACGGGCAACCAAATCAGCCCCAGCATTTT. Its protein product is CASSLDGQPNQPQHF. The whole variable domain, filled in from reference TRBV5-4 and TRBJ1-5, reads ETGVTQSPTHLIKTRGQQVTLRCSSQSGHNTVSWYQQALGQGPQFIFQYYREEENGRGNFPPRFSGLQFPNYSSELNVNALELDDSALYLCASSLDGQPNQPQHFGDGTRLSIL.

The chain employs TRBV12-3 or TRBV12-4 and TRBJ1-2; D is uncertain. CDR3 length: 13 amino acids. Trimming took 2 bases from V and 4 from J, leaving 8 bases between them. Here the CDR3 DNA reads TGTGCCAGCAGTTTACGAGAGGGCTATGGCTACACCTTC. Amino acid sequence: CASSLREGYGYTF.

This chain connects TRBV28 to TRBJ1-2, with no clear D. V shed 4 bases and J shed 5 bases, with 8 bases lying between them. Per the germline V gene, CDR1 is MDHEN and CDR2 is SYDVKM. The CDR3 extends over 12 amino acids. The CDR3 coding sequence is TGTGCCAGCAGTTCCCTATCATATGGCTACACCTTC. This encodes CASSSLSYGYTF.

In nucleotides, the CDR3 is TGTGCCAGCAGCCCGAGCGGGAGCGCAAATGAGCAGTTCTTC. Its protein product is CASSPSGSANEQFF. The J gene is TRBJ2-1, the V gene TRBV4-2; 8 bases line up with TRBD2. Losses at the gene ends were 4 bases for V and 7 bases for J; bases not matched to a gene: 6. The CDR3 has 14 amino acids. CDR1 LGHNA and CDR2 YNFKEQ come from the germline V gene.

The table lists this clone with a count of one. The CDR3 sequence: CASSSHWTGVNTGELFF. The CDR3 bases are TGTGCCAGCAGCTCCCATTGGACAGGGGTGAACACCGGGGAGCTGTTTTTT. The rearrangement uses TRBV7-2 and TRBJ2-2, with 9 bases identical to TRBD1. The germline CDR1 and CDR2 sequences are SGHTA and FQGNSA. The length of the CDR3 is 17 residues. V lost 4 bases and J lost 1; bases outside the gene matches: 7.

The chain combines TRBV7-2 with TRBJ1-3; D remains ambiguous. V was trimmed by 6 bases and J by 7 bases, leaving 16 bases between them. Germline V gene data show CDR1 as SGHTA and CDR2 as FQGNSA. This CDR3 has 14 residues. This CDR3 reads CASSPPGRRNTIYF. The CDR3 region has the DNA TGTGCCAGCAGTCCCCCCGGCCGGAGGAACACCATATATTTT.

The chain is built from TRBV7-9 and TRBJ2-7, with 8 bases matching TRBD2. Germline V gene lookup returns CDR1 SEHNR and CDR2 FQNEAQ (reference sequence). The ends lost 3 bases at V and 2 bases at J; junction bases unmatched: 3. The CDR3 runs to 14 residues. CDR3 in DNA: TGTGCCAGCAGCTTTGCGGGGGGCGCCTACGAGCAGTACTTC. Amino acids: CASSFAGGAYEQYF.

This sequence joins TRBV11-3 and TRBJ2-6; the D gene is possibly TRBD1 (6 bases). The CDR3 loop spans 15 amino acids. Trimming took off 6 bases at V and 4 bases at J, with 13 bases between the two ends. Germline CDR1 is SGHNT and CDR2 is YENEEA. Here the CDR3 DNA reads TGTGCCAGCAGTCCAGGGGCGGCAGGGGCCAACGTCCTGACTTTC. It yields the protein CASSPGAAGANVLTF.

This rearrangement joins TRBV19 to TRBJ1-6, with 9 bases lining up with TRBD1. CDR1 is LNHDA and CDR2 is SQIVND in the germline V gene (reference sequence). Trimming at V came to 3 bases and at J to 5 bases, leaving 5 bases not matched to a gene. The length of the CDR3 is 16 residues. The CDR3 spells CASSIGTGPNNSPLHF. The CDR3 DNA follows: TGTGCCAGTAGTATTGGGACAGGGCCGAATAATTCACCCCTCCACTTT. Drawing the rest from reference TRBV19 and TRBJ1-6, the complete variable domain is DGGITQSPKYLFRKEGQNVTLSCEQNLNHDAMYWYRQDPGQGLRLIYYSQIVNDFQKGDIAEGYSVSREKKESFPLTVTSAQKNPTAFYLCASSIGTGPNNSPLHFGNGTRLTVT.

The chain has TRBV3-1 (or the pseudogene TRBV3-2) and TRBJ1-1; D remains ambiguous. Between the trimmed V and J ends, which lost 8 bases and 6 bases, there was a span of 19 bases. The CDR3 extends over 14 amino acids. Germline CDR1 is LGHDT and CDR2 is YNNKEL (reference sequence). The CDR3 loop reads CASGPLGIGPEAFF. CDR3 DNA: TGTGCCAGCGGCCCCCTGGGCATCGGCCCTGAAGCTTTCTTT.

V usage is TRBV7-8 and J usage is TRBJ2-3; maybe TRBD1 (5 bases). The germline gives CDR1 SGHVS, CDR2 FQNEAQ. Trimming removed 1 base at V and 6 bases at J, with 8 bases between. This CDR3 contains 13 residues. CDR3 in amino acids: CASSLVRADTQYF. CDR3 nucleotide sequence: TGTGCCAGCAGCTTAGTCAGGGCTGATACGCAGTATTTT.

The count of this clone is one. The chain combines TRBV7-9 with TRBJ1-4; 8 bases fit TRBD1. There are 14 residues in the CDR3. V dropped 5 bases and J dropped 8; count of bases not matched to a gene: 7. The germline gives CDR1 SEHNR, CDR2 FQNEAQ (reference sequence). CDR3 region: CASSSGTGYEKLFF. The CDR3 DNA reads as TGTGCCAGCAGCAGCGGGACAGGTTACGAAAAACTGTTTTTT.

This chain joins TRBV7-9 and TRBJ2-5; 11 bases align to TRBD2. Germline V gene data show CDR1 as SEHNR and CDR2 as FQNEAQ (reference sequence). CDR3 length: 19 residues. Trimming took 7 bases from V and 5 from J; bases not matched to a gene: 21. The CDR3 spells CASTPTERLAGGPRETQYF. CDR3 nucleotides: TGTGCCAGCACCCCAACCGAACGCTTAGCGGGAGGGCCGAGGGAGACCCAGTACTTC.

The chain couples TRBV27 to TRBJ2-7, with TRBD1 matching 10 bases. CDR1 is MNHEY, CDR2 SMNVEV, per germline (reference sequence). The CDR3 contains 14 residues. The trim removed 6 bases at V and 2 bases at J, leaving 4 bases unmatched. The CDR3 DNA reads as TGTGCCAGCAGCAGGACAGGGGGGGCCTACGAGCAGTACTTC. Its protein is CASSRTGGAYEQYF.

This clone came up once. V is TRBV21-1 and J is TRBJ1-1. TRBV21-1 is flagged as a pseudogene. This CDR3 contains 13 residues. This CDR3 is CASSIGVNTEAFF. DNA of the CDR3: TGTGCCAGCAGTATTGGGGTGAACACTGAAGCTTTCTTT.

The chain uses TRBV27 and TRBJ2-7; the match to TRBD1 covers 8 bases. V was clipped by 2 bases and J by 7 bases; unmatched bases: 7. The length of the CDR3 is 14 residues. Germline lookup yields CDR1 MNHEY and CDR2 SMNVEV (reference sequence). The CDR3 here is CASSLRDRGAEQYF. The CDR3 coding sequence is TGTGCCAGCAGTTTACGAGACAGGGGCGCTGAGCAGTACTTC.

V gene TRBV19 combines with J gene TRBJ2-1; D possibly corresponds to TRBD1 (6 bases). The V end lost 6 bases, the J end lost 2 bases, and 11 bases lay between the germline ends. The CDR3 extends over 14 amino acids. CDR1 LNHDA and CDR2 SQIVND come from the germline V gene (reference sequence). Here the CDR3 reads CASRWPGAYNEQFF. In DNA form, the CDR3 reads TGTGCCAGTAGGTGGCCAGGGGCCTACAATGAGCAGTTCTTC.

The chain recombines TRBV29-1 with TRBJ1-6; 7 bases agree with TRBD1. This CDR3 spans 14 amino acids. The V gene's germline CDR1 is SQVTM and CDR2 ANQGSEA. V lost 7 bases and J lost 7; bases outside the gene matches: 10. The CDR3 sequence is CSASRTGENSPLHF. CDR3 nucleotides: TGCAGCGCCTCCCGGACAGGAGAAAATTCACCCCTCCACTTT.

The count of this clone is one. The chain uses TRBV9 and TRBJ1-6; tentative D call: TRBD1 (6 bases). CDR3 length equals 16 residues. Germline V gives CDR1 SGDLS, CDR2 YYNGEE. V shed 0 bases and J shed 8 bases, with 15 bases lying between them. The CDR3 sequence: CASSVGVRGTDSPLHF. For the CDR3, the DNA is TGTGCCAGCAGCGTAGGAGTCAGGGGAACGGATTCACCCCTCCACTTT. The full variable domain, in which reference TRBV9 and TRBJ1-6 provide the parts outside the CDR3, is DSGVTQTPKHLITATGQRVTLRCSPRSGDLSVYWYQQSLDQGLQFLIQYYNGEERAKGNILERFSAQQFPDLHSELNLSSLELGDSALYFCASSVGVRGTDSPLHFGNGTRLTVT.

This CDR3 is CSGGGFNYGYTF. The CDR3 nucleotides read TGCAGCGGTGGGGGGTTCAACTATGGCTACACCTTC. J is TRBJ1-2 and V is TRBV29-1; a weak D match, TRBD1 (5 bases). Between the trimmed V and J ends, which lost 7 bases and 2 bases, there was a span of 11 bases. The CDR3 runs to 12 residues. The germline V gene encodes CDR1 SQVTM and CDR2 ANQGSEA.